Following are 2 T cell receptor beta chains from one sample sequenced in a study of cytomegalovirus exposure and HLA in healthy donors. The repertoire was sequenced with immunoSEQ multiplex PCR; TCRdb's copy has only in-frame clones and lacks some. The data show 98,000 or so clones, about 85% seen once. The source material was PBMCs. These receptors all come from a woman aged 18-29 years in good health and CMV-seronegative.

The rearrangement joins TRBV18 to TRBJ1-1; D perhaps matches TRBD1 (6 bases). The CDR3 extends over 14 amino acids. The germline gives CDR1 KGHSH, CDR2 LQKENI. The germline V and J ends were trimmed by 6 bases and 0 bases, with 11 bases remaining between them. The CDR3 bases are TGTGCCAGCTCGCAGACAGGCATGAACACTGAAGCTTTCTTT. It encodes CASSQTGMNTEAFF.

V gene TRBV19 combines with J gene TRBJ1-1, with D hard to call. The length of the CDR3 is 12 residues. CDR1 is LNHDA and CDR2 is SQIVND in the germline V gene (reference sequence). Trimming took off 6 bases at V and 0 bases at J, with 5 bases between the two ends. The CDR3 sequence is CASSFMNTEAFF. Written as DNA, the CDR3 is TGTGCCAGTAGCTTTATGAACACTGAAGCTTTCTTT. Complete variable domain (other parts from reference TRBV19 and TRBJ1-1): DGGITQSPKYLFRKEGQNVTLSCEQNLNHDAMYWYRQDPGQGLRLIYYSQIVNDFQKGDIAEGYSVSREKKESFPLTVTSAQKNPTAFYLCASSFMNTEAFFGQGTRLTVV.